Presented here are 6 T cell receptor beta chains from one specimen sequenced in a study of blood T cell repertoires in COVID-19. The table came from immunoSEQ multiplex PCR; TCRdb's copy has only in-frame clones and leaves some out. Found here are fewer than 55,000 clones, around four fifths of them singletons; the top ten hold 5.5% to 7.5%. Source material: peripheral blood. The receptors were gathered from a man between 65 and 85 years old with active COVID-19.

J is TRBJ1-5 and V is TRBV19; D is unclear. Trimming took off 10 bases at V and 0 bases at J, with 13 bases between the two ends. This CDR3 region has 14 residues. Looked up from germline, CDR1 is LNHDA and CDR2 is SQIVND (reference sequence). In DNA, the CDR3 is TGTGCCACCAGGAGGGATCATAGCAATCAGCCCCAGCATTTT. Protein: CATRRDHSNQPQHF.

The rearrangement joins TRBV2 to TRBJ2-7; TRBD1 matches at 9 bases. Germline V gives CDR1 SNHLY, CDR2 FYNNEI. The CDR3 sequence is 12 residues long. The junction had 5 bases not matched to a gene; V was cut back by 8 bases and J by 6 bases. The CDR3 DNA reads TGTGCCAGCCGGGACAGGGCGGTCGAGCAGTACTTC. Translating it yields CASRDRAVEQYF.

This chain joins TRBV6-1 and TRBJ1-5; TRBD1 matches at 7 bases. Germline trimming cut 3 bases from V and 9 bases from J; bases unmatched to any gene: 8. The germline V gene has CDR1 MNHNS and CDR2 SASEGT. CDR3 length: 14 amino acids. The CDR3 is CASSEGQTSAPQHF. CDR3 coding DNA: TGTGCCAGCAGTGAGGGACAGACGAGTGCGCCCCAGCATTTT.

The CDR3 spells CASSITWTGYSSYEQYF. The CDR3 DNA sequence: TGTGCCAGTAGTATAACGTGGACAGGGTATTCCTCCTACGAGCAGTACTTC. The chain couples TRBV19 to TRBJ2-7; 8 nucleotides align to TRBD1. J lost 0 bases, V lost 2 bases, and 9 bases had no gene match. The germline CDR1 and CDR2 sequences are LNHDA and SQIVND (reference sequence). CDR3 size: 17 residues.

J is TRBJ1-2 and V is TRBV28; TRBD1 matches 10 bases. The junction had 2 bases not matched to a gene; V was cut back by 10 bases and J by 3 bases. CDR3 length: 12 amino acids. Germline assignment: CDR1 MDHEN and CDR2 SYDVKM. The DNA for the CDR3 is TGTGCCACCGGGACAGGGGACTATGGCTACACCTTC. Translated, it gives CATGTGDYGYTF.

The chain uses TRBV28 and TRBJ2-2, with D perhaps matching TRBD1 (6 bases). The CDR3 has 14 residues. Germline V gene sequence: CDR1 MDHEN, CDR2 SYDVKM. V lost 3 bases to trimming and J lost 6 bases, with 11 bases between them. The CDR3 protein is CASSFSQGSGELFF. Here the CDR3 DNA reads TGTGCCAGCAGTTTTTCTCAGGGGTCCGGGGAGCTGTTTTTT.